One sample yielded the 3 T cell receptor beta chains listed below, sequenced in a study of T-cell reconstitution after alpha-beta-depleted transplantation in children. The TCRbeta library was prepared with unique molecular identifiers. Using its own MiXCR run on the PCR reads, TCRdb lists one record per CDR3 protein. Here the sample spans 700,000 to 850,000 distinct CDR3 sequences, roughly 15% being singletons. Sequenced material: PBMCs, mostly from graft donor cells, taken 360 days after TCRalphabeta/CD19-depleted stem cell transplant. These receptors were taken from a male patient aged 5 to 17 who had a stem cell transplant for acute lymphoblastic leukemia, so the T cells may come from the graft donor.

In this sample, this clonotype turned up a few times. V and J are TRBV7-9 and TRBJ2-7, with D tentatively TRBD1 or TRBD2 (7 bases each). Germline V gene sequence: CDR1 SEHNR, CDR2 FQNEAQ (reference sequence). The CDR3 is 14 residues long. V was cut by 5 bases and J by 7 bases, with 18 bases left in between. CDR3 protein: CASSPGGGAGEQYF. The CDR3, as DNA: TGTGCCAGCAGCCCAGGGGGAGGAGCGGGGGAGCAGTACTTC.

Only one count was recorded for this clonotype. The chain employs TRBV20-1 and TRBJ2-3; D is uncertain. Germline CDR1 and CDR2: DFQATT and SNEGSKA (reference sequence). Trimming took 1 base from V and 1 from J, leaving 9 bases between them. The CDR3 contains 14 residues. CDR3 in amino acids: CSARGYPGTDTQYF. The CDR3 bases are TGCAGTGCTAGAGGGTACCCGGGCACAGATACGCAGTATTTT.

The chain has TRBV7-3 and TRBJ2-3; maybe TRBD2 (5 bases). The germline V gene has CDR1 SGHTA and CDR2 FQGTGA. The V and J ends lost 1 base and 2 bases respectively, with 13 bases between them. The CDR3 covers 16 residues. As DNA, the CDR3 is TGTGCCAGCAGCTTAATGCCGGGGTGGTTCACAGATACGCAGTATTTT. Residues: CASSLMPGWFTDTQYF. The full variable domain, its missing parts supplied by reference TRBV7-3 and TRBJ2-3, is GAGVSQTPSNKVTEKGKYVELRCDPISGHTALYWYRQSLGQGPEFLIYFQGTGAADDSGLPNDRFFAVRPEGSVSTLKIQRTERGDSAVYLCASSLMPGWFTDTQYFGPGTRLTVL.